This is a list of T cell receptor beta chains from one sample in a study of vaccination and CD4 T cells after COVID-19. Each CDR3 protein gets one entry after TCRdb re-called the PCR reads with MiXCR. The repertoire holds 6,600 or so distinct CDR3 sequences, with about 47% as singletons. Which antigens these TCRs recognize remains unknown. Sequencing was performed on CD4+ T cells from blood, cultured in vitro. These TCRs come from a human donor who had recovered from COVID-19. CDR3s include the opening cysteine and the closing phenylalanine or tryptophan. A D gene is named only where the DNA matches it firmly. Where a row states a size, it is once, few, many or the class of an expanded clone; other rows omit it.

d_call,clone_size,v_call,cdr3_length,j_call,cdr3_aa,cdr3_nt
.,few,TRBV6-1,13,TRBJ1-2,CASSREGLYGYTF,TGTGCCAGCAGTCGTGAGGGCCTCTATGGCTACACCTTC
.,few,TRBV15,15,TRBJ2-4,CATSRDGGRGNIQYF,TGTGCCACCAGCAGAGATGGGGGACGGGGCAACATTCAGTACTTC
TRBD1,large,TRBV15,15,TRBJ1-4,CATSLNRDSDEKLFF,TGTGCCACCAGTCTAAACCGGGACAGCGATGAAAAACTGTTTTTT
TRBD1,few,TRBV2,14,TRBJ1-1,CASVWGQGFSGAFF,TGTGCCAGCGTGTGGGGACAGGGGTTCTCTGGAGCTTTCTTT
.,.,TRBV24-1,16,TRBJ2-2,CATSGSGTVSTGELFF,TGTGCCACCAGTGGTAGCGGGACAGTCTCCACCGGGGAGCTGTTTTTT
TRBD1,.,TRBV4-3,18,TRBJ1-2,CASSRIMGGQAMFGGYTF,TGCGCCAGCAGCCGCATCATGGGGGGACAGGCGATGTTTGGTGGCTACACCTTC
.,.,TRBV7-9,14,TRBJ1-1,CASSFAQWDTEAFF,TGTGCCAGCAGCTTTGCGCAGTGGGACACTGAAGCTTTCTTT
.,few,TRBV11-3,14,TRBJ1-1,CASSRAGSNTEAFF,TGTGCCAGCAGCAGGGCGGGATCGAACACTGAAGCTTTCTTT
.,.,TRBV6-1,16,TRBJ1-2,CASSEHYEAPVGGYTF,TGTGCCAGCAGTGAACACTATGAGGCCCCGGTGGGGGGCTACACCTTC
TRBD1,few,TRBV6-1,15,TRBJ2-7,CASSEKGTGSYEQYF,TGTGCCAGCAGTGAAAAAGGGACAGGGTCCTACGAGCAGTACTTC
.,.,TRBV6-1,14,TRBJ2-7,CASSEIGASYEQYF,TGTGCCAGCAGTGAAATAGGGGCATCGTACGAGCAGTACTTC
TRBD1,.,TRBV6-1,14,TRBJ1-6,CASTPGQYNSPLHF,TGTGCCAGCACCCCGGGACAGTATAATTCACCCCTCCACTTT
.,few,TRBV20-1,11,TRBJ1-2,CSARRQYGYTF,TGCAGTGCTAGAAGGCAGTATGGCTACACCTTC
TRBD2,few,TRBV20-1,14,TRBJ2-7,CSANPAGGPYEQYF,TGCAGTGCTAACCCAGCGGGAGGGCCCTACGAGCAGTACTTC
TRBD2,.,TRBV5-1,15,TRBJ2-3,CASSSTSGRSDTQYF,TGCGCCAGCAGCTCGACTAGCGGGAGATCAGATACGCAGTATTTT
TRBD2,.,TRBV7-2,16,TRBJ2-3,CASSLPAGGDTDTQYF,TGTGCCAGCAGCCTACCAGCGGGAGGAGACACAGATACGCAGTATTTT
TRBD2,.,TRBV19,16,TRBJ2-3,CASSRRLAGGTDTQYF,TGTGCCAGTAGTAGGCGACTAGCGGGGGGGACAGATACGCAGTATTTT
TRBD2,few,TRBV10-3,13,TRBJ2-7,CAIGLAGDSEQYF,TGTGCCATCGGACTAGCGGGAGATTCCGAGCAGTACTTC
.,few,TRBV2,14,TRBJ1-1,CASSEYPGGGEAFF,TGTGCCAGCAGTGAATATCCGGGGGGCGGTGAAGCTTTCTTT
TRBD1,.,TRBV5-4,15,TRBJ2-3,CASRSGQGATDTQYF,TGTGCCAGCAGAAGCGGACAGGGGGCTACAGATACGCAGTATTTT
.,few,TRBV5-6,13,TRBJ1-6,CASSRRGYSPLHF,TGTGCCAGCAGCCGCCGGGGCTACTCACCCCTCCACTTT
.,.,TRBV20-1,13,TRBJ1-1,CSAMEGTNTEAFF,TGCAGTGCTATGGAGGGTACGAACACTGAAGCTTTCTTT
TRBD1,few,TRBV6-1,13,TRBJ1-2,CASSTGTGRGYTF,TGTGCCAGCAGTACCGGGACAGGGCGAGGCTACACCTTC
.,.,TRBV7-6,16,TRBJ1-3,CASSLGQTSSGNTIYF,TGTGCCAGCAGCTTGGGACAAACGAGCTCTGGAAACACCATATATTTT
.,few,TRBV20-1,13,TRBJ1-5,CSARGHSNQPQHF,TGCAGTGCTAGAGGTCATAGCAATCAGCCCCAGCATTTT
.,once,TRBV6-5,14,TRBJ2-1,CASSYSQVYNEQFF,TGTGCCAGCAGTTACTCACAGGTTTACAATGAGCAGTTCTTC
TRBD2,few,TRBV6-5,16,TRBJ2-3,CASSYRPSGVSDTQYF,TGTGCCAGCAGTTACCGACCTAGCGGGGTTTCAGATACGCAGTATTTT
.,.,TRBV20-1,16,TRBJ2-7,CSARSRQQGYSYEQYF,TGCAGTGCTAGAAGTAGGCAACAGGGTTACTCCTACGAGCAGTACTTC
.,.,TRBV12-3/TRBV12-4,14,TRBJ2-7,CASSPAQEFYEQYF,TGTGCCAGCAGTCCCGCGCAGGAATTCTACGAGCAGTACTTC
.,.,TRBV20-1,12,TRBJ1-1,CSANWAGYQAFF,TGCAGTGCAAACTGGGCGGGGTATCAAGCTTTCTTT
.,once,TRBV19,15,TRBJ2-7,CASSIVGGDVYEQYF,TGTGCCAGTAGTATTGTTGGGGGCGATGTGTACGAGCAGTACTTC
TRBD2,few,TRBV6-1,15,TRBJ2-7,CASRGGGSPSYEQYF,TGTGCCAGCAGGGGGGGGGGATCCCCAAGCTACGAGCAGTACTTC
TRBD2,.,TRBV2,16,TRBJ2-3,CASSELAGTSTDTQYF,TGTGCCAGCAGTGAATTAGCGGGGACTAGCACAGATACGCAGTATTTT
.,few,TRBV7-2,14,TRBJ1-2,CASSFDRANYGYTF,TGTGCCAGCAGCTTCGACAGAGCTAACTATGGCTACACCTTC
.,.,TRBV11-2,15,TRBJ2-7,CASSLVGIRSYEQYF,TGTGCCAGCAGCTTAGTCGGGATACGCTCCTACGAGCAGTACTTC
.,.,TRBV2,14,TRBJ2-1,CASSPGTSYNEQFF,TGTGCCAGCAGTCCCGGGACCTCATACAATGAGCAGTTCTTC
TRBD2,few,TRBV15,16,TRBJ2-5,CATSMGLAGGQETQYF,TGTGCCACCAGCATGGGACTAGCGGGAGGGCAAGAGACCCAGTACTTC
.,.,TRBV10-3,15,TRBJ1-4,CAISERRGANEKLFF,TGTGCCATCAGTGAGCGGCGGGGGGCAAATGAAAAACTGTTTTTT
.,.,TRBV5-1,14,TRBJ2-2,CASSPLDFSGELFF,TGCGCCAGCAGCCCGCTAGATTTTAGCGGGGAGCTGTTTTTT
TRBD1,.,TRBV20-1,14,TRBJ2-3,CSAHRQGSTDTQYF,TGCAGTGCTCATAGACAGGGGAGCACAGATACGCAGTATTTT
.,few,TRBV7-9,13,TRBJ1-5,CASSPRPGQPQHF,TGTGCCAGCAGCCCACGTCCAGGGCAGCCCCAGCATTTT
.,medium-sized,TRBV5-8,15,TRBJ1-2,CASSLWERGIYGYTF,TGTGCCAGCAGCTTGTGGGAGAGGGGGATCTATGGCTACACCTTC
.,.,TRBV7-2,15,TRBJ2-7,CASSFTGTVVYEQYF,TGTGCCAGCAGCTTTACCGGGACGGTGGTCTACGAGCAGTACTTC
.,.,TRBV15,15,TRBJ1-2,CATSRDGRESYGYTF,TGTGCCACCAGCAGAGACGGGCGGGAGAGCTATGGCTACACCTTC
.,medium-sized,TRBV29-1,11,TRBJ2-5,CSVQEQETQYF,TGCAGCGTTCAGGAACAAGAGACCCAGTACTTC